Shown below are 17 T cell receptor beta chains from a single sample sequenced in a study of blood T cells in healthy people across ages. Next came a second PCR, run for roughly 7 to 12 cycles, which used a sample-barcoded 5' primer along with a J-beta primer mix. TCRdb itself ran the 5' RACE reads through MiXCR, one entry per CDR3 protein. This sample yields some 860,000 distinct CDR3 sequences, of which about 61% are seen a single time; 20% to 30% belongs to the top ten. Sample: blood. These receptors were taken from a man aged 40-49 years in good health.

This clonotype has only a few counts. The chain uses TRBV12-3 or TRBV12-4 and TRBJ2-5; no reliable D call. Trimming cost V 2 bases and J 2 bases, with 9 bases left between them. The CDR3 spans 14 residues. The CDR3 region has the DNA TGTGCCAGCAGTTTACCGCCGGGTCAAGAGACCCAGTACTTC. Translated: CASSLPPGQETQYF.

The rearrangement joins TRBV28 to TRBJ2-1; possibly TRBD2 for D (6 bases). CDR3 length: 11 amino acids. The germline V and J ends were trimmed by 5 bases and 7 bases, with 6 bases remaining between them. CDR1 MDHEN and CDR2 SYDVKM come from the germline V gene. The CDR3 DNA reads TGTGCCAGCAGTGGGACTAATGAGCAGTTCTTC. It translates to CASSGTNEQFF.

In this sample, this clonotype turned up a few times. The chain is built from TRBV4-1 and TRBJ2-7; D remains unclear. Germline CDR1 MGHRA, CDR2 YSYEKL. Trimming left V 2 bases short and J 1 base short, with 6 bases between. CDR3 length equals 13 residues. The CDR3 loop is CASSQWESYEQYF. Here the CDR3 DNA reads TGCGCCAGCAGCCAATGGGAATCCTACGAGCAGTACTTC.

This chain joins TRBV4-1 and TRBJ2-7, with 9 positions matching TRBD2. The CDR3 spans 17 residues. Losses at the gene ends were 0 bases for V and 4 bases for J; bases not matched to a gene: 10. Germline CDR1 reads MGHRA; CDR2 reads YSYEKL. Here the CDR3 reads CASSQDTGREGLYEQYF. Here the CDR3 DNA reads TGCGCCAGCAGCCAAGATACAGGGCGGGAGGGCCTTTACGAGCAGTACTTC.

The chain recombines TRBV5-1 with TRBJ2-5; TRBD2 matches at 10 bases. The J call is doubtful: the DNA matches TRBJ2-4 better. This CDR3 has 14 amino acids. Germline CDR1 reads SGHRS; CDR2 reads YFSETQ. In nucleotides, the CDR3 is TGCGCCAGCAGCGGTAGGACTAGCGGAAACATTCAGTACTTC. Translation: CASSGRTSGNIQYF.

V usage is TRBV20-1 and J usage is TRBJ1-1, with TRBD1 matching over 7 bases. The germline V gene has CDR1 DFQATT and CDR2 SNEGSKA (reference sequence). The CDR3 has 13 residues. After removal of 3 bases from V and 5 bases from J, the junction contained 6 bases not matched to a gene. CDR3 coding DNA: TGCAGTGCTAGGCAGGGGGGGGAGACTGAAGCTTTCTTT. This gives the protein CSARQGGETEAFF.

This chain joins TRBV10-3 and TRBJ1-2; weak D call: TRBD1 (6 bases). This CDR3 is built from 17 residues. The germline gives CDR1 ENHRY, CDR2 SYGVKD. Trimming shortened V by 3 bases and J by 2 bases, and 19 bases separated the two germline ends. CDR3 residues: CAISEVALSGGNYGYTF. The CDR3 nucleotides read TGTGCCATCAGTGAAGTTGCCTTGTCCGGGGGCAACTATGGCTACACCTTC.

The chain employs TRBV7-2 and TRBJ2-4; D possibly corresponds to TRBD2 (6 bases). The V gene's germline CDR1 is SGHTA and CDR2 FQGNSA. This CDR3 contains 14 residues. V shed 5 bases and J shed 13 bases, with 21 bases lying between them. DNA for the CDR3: TGTGCCAGCAGCCCAACCTCCCTCGGGGGAACCCAGTACTTC. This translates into CASSPTSLGGTQYF.

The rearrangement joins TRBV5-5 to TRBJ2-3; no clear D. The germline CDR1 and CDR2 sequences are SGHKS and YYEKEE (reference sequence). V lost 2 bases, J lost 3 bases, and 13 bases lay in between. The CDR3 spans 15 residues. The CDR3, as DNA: TGTGCCAGCAGCTTCCCCGAAGGACCGACAGATACGCAGTATTTT. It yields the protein CASSFPEGPTDTQYF.

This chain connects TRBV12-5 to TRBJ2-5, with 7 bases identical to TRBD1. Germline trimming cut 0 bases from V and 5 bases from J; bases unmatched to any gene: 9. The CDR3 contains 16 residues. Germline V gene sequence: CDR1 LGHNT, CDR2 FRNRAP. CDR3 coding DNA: TGTGCTAGTGGTTTGGTCCGAGGACAGGCTAGGGAGACCCAGTACTTC. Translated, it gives CASGLVRGQARETQYF.

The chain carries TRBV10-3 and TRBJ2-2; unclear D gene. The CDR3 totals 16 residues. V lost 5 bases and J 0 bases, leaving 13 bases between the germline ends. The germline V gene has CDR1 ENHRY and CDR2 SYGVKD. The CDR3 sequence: CAISHTPGPNTGELFF. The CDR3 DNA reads TGTGCCATCAGTCACACGCCCGGGCCGAACACCGGGGAGCTGTTTTTT.

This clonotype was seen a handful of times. CDR3 region: CASSALQVLGLTDTQYF. The CDR3 nucleotides are TGTGCCAGCAGCGCGTTACAGGTCCTTGGACTCACAGATACGCAGTATTTT. V is TRBV9 and J is TRBJ2-3, with D perhaps being TRBD1 or TRBD2 (5 bases each). The CDR3 consists of 17 residues. The germline gives CDR1 SGDLS, CDR2 YYNGEE. V was cut by 3 bases and J by 2 bases, with 19 bases left in between.

CDR3 DNA sequence: TGTGCCAGCAGCTTCCGACTAGCGGGAGATACGCAGTATTTT. Its protein product is CASSFRLAGDTQYF. This chain joins TRBV7-2 and TRBJ2-3, with 10 nucleotides matching TRBD2. V lost 3 bases and J lost 5; bases outside the gene matches: 2. Per the germline V gene, CDR1 is SGHTA and CDR2 is FQGNSA. CDR3 length equals 14 residues.

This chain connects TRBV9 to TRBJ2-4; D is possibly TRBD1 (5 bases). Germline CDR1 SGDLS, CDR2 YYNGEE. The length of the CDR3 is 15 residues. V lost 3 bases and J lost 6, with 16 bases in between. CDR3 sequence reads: CASSGTTGLPNIQYF. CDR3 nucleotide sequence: TGTGCCAGCAGCGGGACAACAGGCCTACCAAACATTCAGTACTTC. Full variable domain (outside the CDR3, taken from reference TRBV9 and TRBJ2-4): DSGVTQTPKHLITATGQRVTLRCSPRSGDLSVYWYQQSLDQGLQFLIQYYNGEERAKGNILERFSAQQFPDLHSELNLSSLELGDSALYFCASSGTTGLPNIQYFGAGTRLSVL.

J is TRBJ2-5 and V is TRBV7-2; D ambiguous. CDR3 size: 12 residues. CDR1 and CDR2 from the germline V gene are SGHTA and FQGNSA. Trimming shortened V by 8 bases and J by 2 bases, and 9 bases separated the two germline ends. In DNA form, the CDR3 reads TGTGCCAGCGCTAGAGTACAAGAGACCCAGTACTTC. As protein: CASARVQETQYF. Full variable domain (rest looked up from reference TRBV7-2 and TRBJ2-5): GAGVSQSPSNKVTEKGKDVELRCDPISGHTALYWYRQSLGQGLEFLIYFQGNSAPDKSGLPSDRFSAERTGGSVSTLTIQRTQQEDSAVYLCASARVQETQYFGPGTRLLVL.

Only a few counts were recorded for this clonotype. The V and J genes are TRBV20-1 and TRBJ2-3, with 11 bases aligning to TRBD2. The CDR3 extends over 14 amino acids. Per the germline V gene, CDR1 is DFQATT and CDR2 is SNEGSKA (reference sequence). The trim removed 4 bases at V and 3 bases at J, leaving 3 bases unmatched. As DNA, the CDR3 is TGCAGTGCTAAGACTAGCGGGATTACAGATACGCAGTATTTT. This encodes CSAKTSGITDTQYF.

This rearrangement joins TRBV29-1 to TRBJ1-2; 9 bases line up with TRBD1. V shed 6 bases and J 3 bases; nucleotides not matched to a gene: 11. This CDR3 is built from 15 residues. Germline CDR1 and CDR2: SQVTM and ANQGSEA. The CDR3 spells CSVGTGTIVDYGYTF. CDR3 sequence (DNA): TGCAGCGTCGGGACAGGGACTATCGTTGACTATGGCTACACCTTC.